Below are 24 T cell receptor beta chains sequenced from a single sample in a study of blood T cell repertoires in COVID-19. This table comes from immunoSEQ multiplex PCR, and its TCRdb copy is limited to in-frame clones, with some not included. The sample has tens of thousands of clones, 70% to 90% seen once. Sequencing used peripheral blood. The receptors derive from a human donor in a cohort sampled during active COVID-19.

The gene calls are TRBV2 and TRBJ1-1, with D uncertain. This CDR3 is 12 amino acids long. The V end lost 6 bases, the J end lost 3 bases, and 8 bases lay between the germline ends. CDR1 is SNHLY and CDR2 is FYNNEI in the germline V gene. Here the CDR3 reads CASREGYTEAFF. CDR3 nucleotide sequence: TGTGCCAGCAGAGAGGGATACACTGAAGCTTTCTTT.

This sequence joins TRBV4-3 and TRBJ2-7; 7 bases match TRBD1. This CDR3 spans 18 amino acids. The germline CDR1 and CDR2 sequences are LGHNA and YSLEER. The V gene end was trimmed by 4 bases and the J gene end by 2 bases; junction bases not matched to a gene: 17. The CDR3: CASSLRGPDGTYPYEQYF. In nucleotides, the CDR3 is TGCGCCAGCAGCCTAAGGGGGCCCGACGGGACCTATCCCTACGAGCAGTACTTC.

The chain uses TRBV18 and TRBJ1-1; TRBD1 aligns across 7 bases. With V trimmed by 7 bases and J by 3 bases, 8 bases remained unmatched. CDR3 length: 14 amino acids. Germline CDR1 KGHSH, CDR2 LQKENI. The DNA for the CDR3 is TGTGCCAGCTACAGTGGCAGGGGGTACACTGAAGCTTTCTTT. Its translation: CASYSGRGYTEAFF.

V gene TRBV3-1 (or the pseudogene TRBV3-2) combines with J gene TRBJ2-3; tentative D call: TRBD1 (6 bases). This CDR3 has 15 residues. Between the trimmed V and J ends, which lost 6 bases and 3 bases, there was a span of 16 bases. Germline loops: CDR1 LGHDT, CDR2 YNNKEL (reference sequence). The CDR3 is CASSTQGGRTDTQYF. The CDR3 DNA reads TGTGCCAGCAGTACACAGGGTGGTCGGACAGATACGCAGTATTTT.

V is TRBV7-2 and J is TRBJ2-7; no firm D call. The V gene's germline CDR1 is SGHTA and CDR2 FQGNSA. CDR3 size: 12 residues. V was shortened by 5 bases and J by 3 bases, with 8 bases between the two germline ends. CDR3 sequence: CASSPNIYEQYF. The DNA of the CDR3 is TGTGCCAGCAGCCCTAATATCTACGAGCAGTACTTC.

V is TRBV20-1 and J is TRBJ1-5; D ambiguous. Germline V gene data show CDR1 as DFQATT and CDR2 as SNEGSKA (reference sequence). This CDR3 contains 14 residues. V was clipped by 3 bases and J by 3 bases, with 12 bases between them. The CDR3 region is CSASTQRNNQPQHF. In nucleotides, the CDR3 is TGCAGTGCTAGTACACAGCGGAACAATCAGCCCCAGCATTTT.

This clone was picked up a small number of times. The chain carries TRBV27 and TRBJ1-1, with 7 bases aligning to TRBD1. Trimming took 6 bases from V and 4 from J; bases not matched to a gene: 5. Germline CDR1 is MNHEY and CDR2 is SMNVEV (reference sequence). This CDR3 is 13 amino acids long. CDR3 region: CASRMGQTTEAFF. CDR3 DNA sequence: TGTGCCAGCAGGATGGGACAGACCACTGAAGCTTTCTTT.

This clone showed up just once. The chain has TRBV4-1 and TRBJ1-1; D is uncertain. V lost 2 bases and J 0 bases, leaving 10 bases between the germline ends. Germline-derived CDR1 and CDR2 are MGHRA and YSYEKL. There are 15 residues in the CDR3. This CDR3 reads CASSQLEIMNTEAFF. The CDR3, as DNA: TGCGCCAGCAGCCAACTGGAGATCATGAACACTGAAGCTTTCTTT.

The genes are TRBV4-2 and TRBJ2-7; D gene ambiguous. Germline lookup yields CDR1 LGHNA and CDR2 YNFKEQ. V shed 0 bases and J shed 1 base, with 13 bases lying between them. The CDR3 runs to 16 residues. The CDR3 sequence is CASSQDEKPPSYEQYF. In DNA, the CDR3 is TGTGCCAGCAGCCAAGATGAGAAGCCCCCGTCCTACGAGCAGTACTTC.

The chain joins TRBV5-5 to TRBJ1-6; D not certain. Trimming took off 6 bases at V and 10 bases at J, with 17 bases between the two ends. The CDR3 has 14 residues. Germline CDR1 and CDR2: SGHKS and YYEKEE (reference sequence). This CDR3 is CASTNLVGGSPLHF. The CDR3 DNA is TGTGCCAGCACTAATTTGGTAGGCGGATCACCCCTCCACTTT.

The chain recombines TRBV14 with TRBJ2-1; a weak D match, TRBD2 (7 bases). CDR1 and CDR2 (germline): SGHDN, FVKESK. CDR3 size: 15 residues. Trimming left V 6 bases short and J 6 bases short, with 18 bases between. The DNA of the CDR3 is TGTGCCAGCAGGCGCCAGGGGAGGGGAAGCAATGAGCAGTTCTTC. This codes for CASRRQGRGSNEQFF.

This chain joins TRBV20-1 and TRBJ2-1; D uncertain. Germline loops: CDR1 DFQATT, CDR2 SNEGSKA (reference sequence). V gave up 5 bases and J gave up 5 bases, with 4 bases separating them. This CDR3 comprises 10 residues. In nucleotides, the CDR3 is TGCAGTGCTGTAAACAATGAGCAGTTCTTC. Amino acid sequence: CSAVNNEQFF.

This chain connects TRBV7-2 to TRBJ2-1, with TRBD2 matching 16 bases. Germline V lookup: CDR1 SGHTA, CDR2 FQGNSA. Trimming cost V 6 bases and J 7 bases; bases outside gene matches: 12. The CDR3 covers 18 residues. The CDR3 DNA sequence: TGTGCCAGCAGACCTCCGGGACTAGCGGGAGGGCCGGGGAATGAGCAGTTCTTC. Translation gives CASRPPGLAGGPGNEQFF.

On this clone: Different DNA sequences within this sample yield the same CDR3. The genes are TRBV19 and TRBJ2-7; 7 nucleotides match TRBD1. CDR1 is LNHDA, CDR2 SQIVND, per germline (reference sequence). The CDR3 is 14 amino acids. V shed 3 bases, J shed 0 bases, and the junction held 2 bases outside the gene matches. For the CDR3, the DNA is TGTGCCAGTAGTATCACAGGGGACTCCTACGAGCAGTACTTC. It translates to CASSITGDSYEQYF.

This chain links TRBV18 with TRBJ2-7; possibly TRBD2 for D (5 bases). Per the germline V gene, CDR1 is KGHSH and CDR2 is LQKENI. The V end was cut by 3 bases, the J end by 3 bases, with 12 bases between. The CDR3 spans 14 residues. This CDR3 reads CASSPARDFYEQYF. The CDR3 region has the DNA TGTGCCAGCTCACCTGCCCGGGATTTCTACGAGCAGTACTTC. The variable domain in full, with the rest retrieved from reference TRBV18 and TRBJ2-7, is NAGVMQNPRHLVRRRGQEARLRCSPMKGHSHVYWYRQLPEEGLKFMVYLQKENIIDESGMPKERFSAEFPKEGPSILRIQQVVRGDSAAYFCASSPARDFYEQYFGPGTRLTVT.

This chain connects TRBV29-1 to TRBJ1-2; the match to TRBD1 covers 7 bases. V dropped 6 bases and J dropped 2; count of bases not matched to a gene: 9. This CDR3 is built from 14 residues. Germline values: CDR1 SQVTM, CDR2 ANQGSEA. DNA for the CDR3: TGCAGCGTGGGAGACCCGGGACAGAACTATGGCTACACCTTC. This encodes CSVGDPGQNYGYTF.

The chain employs TRBV6-6 and TRBJ1-2; D is unresolved. The germline CDR1 and CDR2 sequences are MNHNY and SVGAGI (reference sequence). V lost 6 bases, J lost 6 bases, and 11 bases lay in between. The CDR3 covers 12 residues. The CDR3 DNA is TGTGCCAGCAGCATGGGCGTTCATGGCTACACCTTC. The encoded protein is CASSMGVHGYTF.

The chain couples TRBV9 to TRBJ2-7, with 7 bases fitting TRBD2. V trimming: 0 bases; J trimming: 8 bases; junction bases outside the gene matches: 8. Germline loops: CDR1 SGDLS, CDR2 YYNGEE. This CDR3 spans 14 amino acids. The CDR3 coding sequence is TGTGCCAGCAGCGTAGCTAGCGGTGCCCTCAAGCAGTACTTC. Its translation: CASSVASGALKQYF.

V usage is TRBV19 and J usage is TRBJ1-1; the match to TRBD1 covers 9 bases. CDR3 length equals 15 residues. CDR1 and CDR2 (germline): LNHDA, SQIVND (reference sequence). The V and J ends lost 4 bases and 5 bases, in that order; junction bases with no gene match: 8. CDR3 region: CASSTTGGIGTEAFF. The CDR3 DNA reads TGTGCCAGTAGTACGACAGGGGGTATTGGTACTGAAGCTTTCTTT.

J is TRBJ1-1 and V is TRBV27; 8 bases fit TRBD1. Germline V gene lookup returns CDR1 MNHEY and CDR2 SMNVEV (reference sequence). The CDR3 consists of 15 residues. V trimming: 5 bases; J trimming: 1 base; junction bases outside the gene matches: 6. CDR3: CASSPRQGKNTEAFF. The CDR3 nucleotides read TGTGCCAGCAGTCCCCGACAGGGGAAGAACACTGAAGCTTTCTTT.

For this clone: One junction end disagrees with the germline gene, perhaps due to a read error. This chain uses TRBV4-1 with TRBJ2-7; D is uncertain. Germline-derived CDR1 and CDR2 are MGHRA and YSYEKL. This CDR3 is 11 amino acids long. CDR3 DNA sequence: TGCGCCAGCAGCCAAGGGTCCGAGAGGTTATTC. Amino acids: CASSQGSERLF.

The chain has TRBV29-1 and TRBJ1-2; perhaps TRBD1 as D (6 bases). Germline V gives CDR1 SQVTM, CDR2 ANQGSEA. Trimming stripped 3 bases from V and 4 bases from J, with 15 bases between. This CDR3 has 14 residues. CDR3 residues: CSVDNPDRVYGYTF. Here the CDR3 DNA reads TGCAGCGTTGACAACCCGGACAGAGTCTATGGCTACACCTTC.

The chain carries TRBV19 and TRBJ1-2; D gene uncertain. CDR1 and CDR2 (germline): LNHDA, SQIVND (reference sequence). Trimming removed 4 bases from V and 2 bases from J, with 8 bases in between. The CDR3 is 13 residues long. The DNA for the CDR3 is TGTGCCAGTAGTAGGGGAGAGAACTATGGCTACACCTTC. Protein sequence: CASSRGENYGYTF.

This clone was counted once. The rearrangement uses TRBV27 and TRBJ1-2, with 9 bases aligning to TRBD1. Per the germline V gene, CDR1 is MNHEY and CDR2 is SMNVEV (reference sequence). After removal of 5 bases from V and 1 base from J, the junction contained 17 bases not matched to a gene. This CDR3 has 19 residues. Here the CDR3 reads CASSRILPGQGDNNYGYTF. The CDR3 bases are TGTGCCAGCAGTCGCATTCTACCGGGACAGGGAGACAATAACTATGGCTACACCTTC.